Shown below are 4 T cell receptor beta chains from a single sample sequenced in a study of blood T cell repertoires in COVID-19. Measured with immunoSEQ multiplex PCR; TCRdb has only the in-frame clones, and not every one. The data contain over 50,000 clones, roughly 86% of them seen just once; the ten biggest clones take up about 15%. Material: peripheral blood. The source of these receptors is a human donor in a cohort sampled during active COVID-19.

The CDR3 reads CASSLIAGGTDTQYF. The CDR3, as DNA: TGTGCCAGCAGCCTTATAGCGGGAGGGACAGATACGCAGTATTTT. V is TRBV27 and J is TRBJ2-3; 11 bases match TRBD2. V lost 6 bases and J lost 3; bases outside the gene matches: 5. The CDR3 consists of 15 residues. Per germline, CDR1 MNHEY and CDR2 SMNVEV (reference sequence).

The CDR3 reads CASSADRAGNTEAFF. In DNA, the CDR3 is TGTGCCAGTAGTGCTGACAGGGCCGGGAACACTGAAGCTTTCTTT. The chain recombines TRBV19 with TRBJ1-1, with TRBD1 matching over 7 bases. Germline CDR1 reads LNHDA; CDR2 reads SQIVND (reference sequence). Unmatched junction bases numbered 7, after V lost 5 bases and J lost 1 base. The CDR3 runs to 15 residues.

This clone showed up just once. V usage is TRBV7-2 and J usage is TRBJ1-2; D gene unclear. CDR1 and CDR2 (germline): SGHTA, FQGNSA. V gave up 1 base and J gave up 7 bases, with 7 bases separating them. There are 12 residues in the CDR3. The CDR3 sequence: CASSLVEGGYTF. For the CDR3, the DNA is TGTGCCAGCAGCTTAGTTGAGGGTGGCTACACCTTC. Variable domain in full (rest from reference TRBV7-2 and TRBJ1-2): GAGVSQSPSNKVTEKGKDVELRCDPISGHTALYWYRQSLGQGLEFLIYFQGNSAPDKSGLPSDRFSAERTGGSVSTLTIQRTQQEDSAVYLCASSLVEGGYTFGSGTRLTVV.

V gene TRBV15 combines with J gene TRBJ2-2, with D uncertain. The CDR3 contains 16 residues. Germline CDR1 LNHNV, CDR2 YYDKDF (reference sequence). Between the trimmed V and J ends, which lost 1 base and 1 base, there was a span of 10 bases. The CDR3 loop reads CATSRGRQRNTGELFF. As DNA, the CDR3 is TGTGCCACCAGCAGAGGAAGACAACGGAACACCGGGGAGCTGTTTTTT.